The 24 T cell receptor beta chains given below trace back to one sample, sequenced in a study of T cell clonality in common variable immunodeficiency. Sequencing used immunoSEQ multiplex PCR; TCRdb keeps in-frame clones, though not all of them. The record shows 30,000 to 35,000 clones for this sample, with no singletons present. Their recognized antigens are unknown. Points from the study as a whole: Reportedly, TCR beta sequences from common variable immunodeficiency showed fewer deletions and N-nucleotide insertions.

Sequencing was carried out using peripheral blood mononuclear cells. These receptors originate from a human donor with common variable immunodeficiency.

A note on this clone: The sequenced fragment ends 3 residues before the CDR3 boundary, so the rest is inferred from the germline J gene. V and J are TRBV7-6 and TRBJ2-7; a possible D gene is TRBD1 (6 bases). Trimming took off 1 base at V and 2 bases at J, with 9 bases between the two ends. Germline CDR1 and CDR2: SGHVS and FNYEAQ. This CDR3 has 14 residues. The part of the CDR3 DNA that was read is TGTGCCAGCAGCTTAGAGGACAGTACCTACGAG. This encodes CASSLEDSTYE. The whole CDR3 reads CASSLEDSTYEQYF.

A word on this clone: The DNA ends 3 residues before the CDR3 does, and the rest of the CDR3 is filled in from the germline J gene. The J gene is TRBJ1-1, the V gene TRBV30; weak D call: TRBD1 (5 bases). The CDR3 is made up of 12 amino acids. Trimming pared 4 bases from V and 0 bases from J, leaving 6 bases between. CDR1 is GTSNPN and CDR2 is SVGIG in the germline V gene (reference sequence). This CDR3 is CAWTRVNTEAFF. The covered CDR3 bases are TGTGCCTGGACCAGGGTGAACACTGAA.

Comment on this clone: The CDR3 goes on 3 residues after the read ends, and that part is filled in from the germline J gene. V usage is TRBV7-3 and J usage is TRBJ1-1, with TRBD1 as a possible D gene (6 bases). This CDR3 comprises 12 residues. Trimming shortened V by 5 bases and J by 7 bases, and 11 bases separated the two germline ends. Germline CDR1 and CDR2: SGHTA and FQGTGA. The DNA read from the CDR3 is TGTGCCAGCAGCCCGAAGGGGGTTGAA. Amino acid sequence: CASSPKGVE. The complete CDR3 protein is CASSPKGVEAFF. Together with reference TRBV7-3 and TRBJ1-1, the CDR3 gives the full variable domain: GAGVSQTPSNKVTEKGKYVELRCDPISGHTALYWYRQSLGQGPEFLIYFQGTGAADDSGLPNDRFFAVRPEGSVSTLKIQRTERGDSAVYLCASSPKGVEAFFGQGTRLTVV.

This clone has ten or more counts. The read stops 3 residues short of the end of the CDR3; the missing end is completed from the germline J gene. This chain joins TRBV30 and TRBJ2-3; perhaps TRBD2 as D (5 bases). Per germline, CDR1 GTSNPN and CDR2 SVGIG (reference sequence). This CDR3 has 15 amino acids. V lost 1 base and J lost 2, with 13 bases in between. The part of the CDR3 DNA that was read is TGTGCCTGGAGTGGGGCGGGTTCTAACACAGATACG. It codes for CAWSGAGSNTDT. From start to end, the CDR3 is CAWSGAGSNTDTQYF.

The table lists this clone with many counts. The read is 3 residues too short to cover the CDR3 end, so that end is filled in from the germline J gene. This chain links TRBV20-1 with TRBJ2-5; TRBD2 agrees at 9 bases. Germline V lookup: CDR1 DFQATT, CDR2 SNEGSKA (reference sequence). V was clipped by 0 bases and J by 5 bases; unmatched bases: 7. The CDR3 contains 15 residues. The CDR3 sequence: CSARDIRAGGETQYF. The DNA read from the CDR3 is TGCAGTGCTAGAGATATAAGAGCGGGGGGTGAGACC.

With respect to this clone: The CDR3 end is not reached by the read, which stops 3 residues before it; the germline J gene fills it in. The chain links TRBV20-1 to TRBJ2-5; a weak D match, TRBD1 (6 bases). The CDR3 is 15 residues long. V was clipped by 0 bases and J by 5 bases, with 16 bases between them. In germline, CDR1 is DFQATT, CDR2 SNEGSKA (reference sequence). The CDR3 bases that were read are TGCAGTGCTAGAGAGACGTTCAGGGGTGACGAGACC. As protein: CSARETFRGDET. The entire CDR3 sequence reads CSARETFRGDETQYF.

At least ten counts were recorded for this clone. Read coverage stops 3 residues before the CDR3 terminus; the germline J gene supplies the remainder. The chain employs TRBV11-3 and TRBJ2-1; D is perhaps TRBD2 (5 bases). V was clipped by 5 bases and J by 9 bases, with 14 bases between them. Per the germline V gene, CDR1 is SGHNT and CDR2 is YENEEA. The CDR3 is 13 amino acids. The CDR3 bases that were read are TGTGCCAGCAGCGCCGGGTCTCGGGGTGAG. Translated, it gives CASSAGSRGE. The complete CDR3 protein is CASSAGSRGEQFF.

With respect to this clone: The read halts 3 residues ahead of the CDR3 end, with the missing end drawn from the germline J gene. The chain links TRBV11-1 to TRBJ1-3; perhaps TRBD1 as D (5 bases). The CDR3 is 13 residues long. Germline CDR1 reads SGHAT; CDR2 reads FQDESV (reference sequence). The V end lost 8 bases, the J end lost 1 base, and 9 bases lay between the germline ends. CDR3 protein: CASVGGSGNTIYF. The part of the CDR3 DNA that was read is TGTGCCAGCGTTGGGGGGTCTGGAAACACC.

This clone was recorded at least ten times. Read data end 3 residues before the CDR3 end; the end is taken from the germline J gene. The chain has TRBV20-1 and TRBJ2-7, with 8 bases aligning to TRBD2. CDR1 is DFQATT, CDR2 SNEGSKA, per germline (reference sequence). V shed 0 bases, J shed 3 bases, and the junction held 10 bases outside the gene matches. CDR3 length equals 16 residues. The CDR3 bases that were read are TGCAGTGCTAGAGATGGGGGAAGCGGGAGTCTCTACGAG. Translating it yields CSARDGGSGSLYE. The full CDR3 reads CSARDGGSGSLYEQYF.

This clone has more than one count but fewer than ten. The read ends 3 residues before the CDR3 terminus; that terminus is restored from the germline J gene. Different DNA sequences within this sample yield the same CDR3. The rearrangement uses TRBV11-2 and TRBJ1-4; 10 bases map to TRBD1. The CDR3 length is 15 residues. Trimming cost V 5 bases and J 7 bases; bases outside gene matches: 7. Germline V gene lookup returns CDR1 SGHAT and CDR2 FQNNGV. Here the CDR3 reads CASSPGTGEGEKLFF. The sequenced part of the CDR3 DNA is TGTGCCAGCAGCCCAGGGACAGGGGAGGGTGAAAAA.

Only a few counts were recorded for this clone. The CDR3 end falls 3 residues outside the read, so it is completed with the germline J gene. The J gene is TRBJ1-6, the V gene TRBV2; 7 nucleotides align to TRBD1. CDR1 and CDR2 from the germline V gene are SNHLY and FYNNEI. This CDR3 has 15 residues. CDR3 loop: CASSTLTGIKSTLHF. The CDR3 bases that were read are TGTGCCAGCAGTACCCTGACAGGGATCAAGTCAACC.

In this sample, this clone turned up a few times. The CDR3 sequence is CASSYPRQGLYGYTF. CDR3 DNA (partial): TGTGCCAGTAGTTACCCCCGACAGGGCCTCTATGGC. The chain links TRBV19 to TRBJ1-2; 7 positions match TRBD1. The read gets to within 3 residues of the CDR3 end, and the germline J gene fills in the rest. This CDR3 is built from 15 residues. The germline V gene encodes CDR1 LNHDA and CDR2 SQIVND (reference sequence). J lost 4 bases, V lost 5 bases, and 10 bases had no gene match.

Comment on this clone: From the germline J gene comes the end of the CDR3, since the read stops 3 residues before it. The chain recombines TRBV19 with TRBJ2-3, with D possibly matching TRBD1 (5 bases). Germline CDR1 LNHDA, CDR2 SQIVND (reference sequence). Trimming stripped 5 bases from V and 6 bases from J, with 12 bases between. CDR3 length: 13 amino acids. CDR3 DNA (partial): TGTGCCAGTAGTTATGATCAGGGTGATACG. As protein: CASSYDQGDT. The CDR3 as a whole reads CASSYDQGDTQYF.

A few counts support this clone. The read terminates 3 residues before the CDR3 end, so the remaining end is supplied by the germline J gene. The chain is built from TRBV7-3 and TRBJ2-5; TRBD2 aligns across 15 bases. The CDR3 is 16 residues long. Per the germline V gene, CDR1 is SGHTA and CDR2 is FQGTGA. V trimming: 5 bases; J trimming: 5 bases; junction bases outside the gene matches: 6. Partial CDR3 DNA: TGTGCCAGCAGCCGGGGGGGGACTAGCGGGAGGGAGACC. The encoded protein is CASSRGGTSGRET. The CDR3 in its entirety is CASSRGGTSGRETQYF.

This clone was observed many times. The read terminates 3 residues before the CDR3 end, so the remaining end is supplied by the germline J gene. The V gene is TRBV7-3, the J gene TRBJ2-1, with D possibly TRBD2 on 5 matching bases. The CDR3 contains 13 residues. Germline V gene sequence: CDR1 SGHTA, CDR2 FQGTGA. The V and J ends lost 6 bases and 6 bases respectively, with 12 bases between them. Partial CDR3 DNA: TGTGCCAGCAGGCGGGCGGAGTTCAATGAG. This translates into CASRRAEFNE. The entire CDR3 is CASRRAEFNEQFF.

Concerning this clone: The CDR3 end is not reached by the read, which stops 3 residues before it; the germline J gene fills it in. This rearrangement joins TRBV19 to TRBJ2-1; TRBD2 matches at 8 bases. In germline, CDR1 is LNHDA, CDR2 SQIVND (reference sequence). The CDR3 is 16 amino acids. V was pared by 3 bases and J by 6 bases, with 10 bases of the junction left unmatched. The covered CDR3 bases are TGTGCCAGTAGTATTTATCTAGCGGGTGCAGGCAATGAG. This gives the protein CASSIYLAGAGNE. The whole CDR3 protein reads CASSIYLAGAGNEQFF.

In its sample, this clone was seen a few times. The covered CDR3 bases are TGTGCCAGTAGTATAGCGGGGGGGCCATCCTACGAG. It codes for CASSIAGGPSYE. The whole CDR3 reads CASSIAGGPSYEQYF. The chain has TRBV19 and TRBJ2-7, with 8 bases aligning to TRBD2. The CDR3 goes on 3 residues after the read ends, and that part is filled in from the germline J gene. The V and J ends lost 1 base and 1 base, in that order; junction bases with no gene match: 3. The germline V gene encodes CDR1 LNHDA and CDR2 SQIVND (reference sequence). This CDR3 is 15 amino acids long.

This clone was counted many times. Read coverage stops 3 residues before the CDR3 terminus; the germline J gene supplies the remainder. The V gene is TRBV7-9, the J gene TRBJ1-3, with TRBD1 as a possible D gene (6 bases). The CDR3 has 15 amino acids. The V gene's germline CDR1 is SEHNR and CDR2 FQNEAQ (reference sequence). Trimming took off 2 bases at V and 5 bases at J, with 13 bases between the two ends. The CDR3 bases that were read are TGTGCCAGCAGCTTAAATACAGGGAAAAGAAACACC. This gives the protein CASSLNTGKRNT. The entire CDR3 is CASSLNTGKRNTIYF.

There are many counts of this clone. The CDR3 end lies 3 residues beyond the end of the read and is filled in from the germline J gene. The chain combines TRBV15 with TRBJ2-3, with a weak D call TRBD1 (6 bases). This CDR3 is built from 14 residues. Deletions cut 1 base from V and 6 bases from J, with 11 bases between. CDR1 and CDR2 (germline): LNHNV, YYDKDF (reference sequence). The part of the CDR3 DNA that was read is TGTGCCACCAGCAGAGGGGACACGACGGATACG. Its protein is CATSRGDTTDT. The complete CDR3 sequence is CATSRGDTTDTQYF.

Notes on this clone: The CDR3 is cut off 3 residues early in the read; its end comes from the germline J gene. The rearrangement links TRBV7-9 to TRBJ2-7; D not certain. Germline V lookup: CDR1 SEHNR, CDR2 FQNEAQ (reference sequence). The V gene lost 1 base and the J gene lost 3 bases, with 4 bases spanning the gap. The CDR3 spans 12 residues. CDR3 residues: CASSLDFYEQYF. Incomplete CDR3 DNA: TGTGCCAGCAGCTTAGACTTCTACGAG.

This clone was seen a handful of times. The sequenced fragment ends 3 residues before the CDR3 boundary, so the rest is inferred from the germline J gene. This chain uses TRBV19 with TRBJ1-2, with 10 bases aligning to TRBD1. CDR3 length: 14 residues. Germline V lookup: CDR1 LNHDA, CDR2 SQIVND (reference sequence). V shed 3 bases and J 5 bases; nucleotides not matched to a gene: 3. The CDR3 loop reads CASSMTGGFYGYTF. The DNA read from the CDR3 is TGTGCCAGTAGTATGACAGGGGGCTTTTATGGC.

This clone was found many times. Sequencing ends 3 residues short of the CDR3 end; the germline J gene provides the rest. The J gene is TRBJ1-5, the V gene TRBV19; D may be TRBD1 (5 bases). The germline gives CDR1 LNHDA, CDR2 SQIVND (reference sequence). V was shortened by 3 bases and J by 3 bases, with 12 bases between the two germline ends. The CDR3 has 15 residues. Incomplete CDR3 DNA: TGTGCCAGTAGTATCCGGCAGGGTTTCAATCAGCCC. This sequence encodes CASSIRQGFNQP. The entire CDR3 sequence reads CASSIRQGFNQPQHF.

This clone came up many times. The CDR3 protein is CASSLTTTDTQYF. The sequenced part of the CDR3 DNA is TGCGCCAGCAGCCTAACTACGACAGATACG. This chain connects TRBV4-1 to TRBJ2-3, with D uncertain. The read ends 3 residues early relative to the CDR3; the germline J gene fills the gap. This CDR3 contains 13 residues. Trimming shortened V by 4 bases and J by 3 bases, and 8 bases separated the two germline ends. Germline V gives CDR1 MGHRA, CDR2 YSYEKL.

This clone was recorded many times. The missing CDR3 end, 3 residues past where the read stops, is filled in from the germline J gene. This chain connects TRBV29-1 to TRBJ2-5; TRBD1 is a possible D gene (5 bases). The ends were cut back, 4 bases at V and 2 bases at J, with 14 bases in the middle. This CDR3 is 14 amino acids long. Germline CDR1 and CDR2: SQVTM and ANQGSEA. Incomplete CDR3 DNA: TGCAGCGTTGCTGGGGCAGGGCTACAAGAGACC. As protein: CSVAGAGLQET. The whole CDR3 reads CSVAGAGLQETQYF.